This TCR beta chain was sequenced for a study of T-cell reconstitution after alpha-beta-depleted transplantation in children. V was clipped by 5 bases and J by 7 bases; unmatched bases: 10. Germline lookup yields CDR1 MGHRA and CDR2 YSYEKL. The CDR3 loop spans 16 amino acids. Unique molecular identifiers were incorporated during preparation of the TCRbeta library. Each CDR3 protein gets one entry after TCRdb re-called the PCR reads with MiXCR. The sample shows around 370,000 distinct CDR3 sequences, about a tenth of them seen only once. The V gene is TRBV4-1, the J gene TRBJ1-5, with 11 bases that match TRBD1. This TCR derives from a human donor who donated a stem cell graft to a child with acute lymphoblastic leukemia. The starting material was PBMCs from the stem cell graft donor, obtained from the stem cell graft. The CDR3 loop reads CASSFATGQGDQPQHF. The CDR3 region has the DNA TGCGCCAGCAGCTTTGCAACGGGACAGGGGGACCAGCCCCAGCATTTT.